This T cell receptor beta chain appears in the sequencing data of a study of shared clonotypes between healthy human individuals. Findings and caveats of the study: Among several donors, roughly 5.5% of naive CD4 clonotypes were found in common.

Concerning this clone: As yet, its antigen is unknown.

It was across several immunoSEQ plates that each subset's genomic DNA was evenly split. The table came from immunoSEQ multiplex PCR; TCRdb's copy has only in-frame clones and leaves some out. Of millions of clones listed, approximately 94% were seen once; the top ten hold 0.14%. This receptor was taken from a man aged 18-30 years in good health. Material for sequencing was naive CD4+ T cells sorted from blood. As for subset: CD45RA+ positively selected.

The CDR3 nucleotides are TGTGCCAGCAGCCTGGCAGGGTTCGGTGAGCAGTACTTC. It is translated as CASSLAGFGEQYF. V gene TRBV5-4 combines with J gene TRBJ2-7; possible D gene TRBD1, 5 bases. CDR3 length equals 13 residues. CDR1 and CDR2 from the germline V gene are SGHNT and YYREEE (reference sequence). V was pared by 4 bases and J by 7 bases, with 15 bases between.